This TCR beta chain was recovered during a study of cytomegalovirus exposure and HLA in healthy donors. There are 13 residues in the CDR3. Germline trimming cut 5 bases from V and 4 bases from J; bases unmatched to any gene: 2. Germline V gene sequence: CDR1 SGHAT, CDR2 FQDESV (reference sequence). PCR was performed using 60 Vbeta and 13 Jbeta primers. Method: immunoSEQ multiplex PCR; TCRdb's copy keeps in-frame clones and lacks some. The sample has fewer than 140,000 clones, around 71% seen once. The TCR sequence derives from a boy between 10 and 17 years old in good health and CMV-seronegative. This chain uses TRBV11-1 with TRBJ1-3; 7 positions agree with TRBD1. The sample was PBMCs. In DNA form, the CDR3 reads TGTGCCAGCAGCACGGACAGGGGAAACACCATATATTTT. Protein product: CASSTDRGNTIYF.